This passage covers 3 T cell receptor beta chains from one sample sequenced in a study of blood T cell repertoires in COVID-19. The data were produced by immunoSEQ multiplex PCR, yet TCRdb's version contains in-frame clones alone and is incomplete. The sample consists of fewer than 350,000 clones, about nine tenths of them appearing once. Sample: peripheral blood. Receptor source: a man in his forties with active or convalescent COVID-19.

J is TRBJ1-2 and V is TRBV27, with 7 bases aligning to TRBD1. V trimming: 6 bases; J trimming: 5 bases; junction bases outside the gene matches: 9. Germline V gene sequence: CDR1 MNHEY, CDR2 SMNVEV (reference sequence). This CDR3 spans 14 amino acids. Written as DNA, the CDR3 is TGTGCCAGCAGCACTACCGGGACAGTATATGGCTACACCTTC. Its translation is CASSTTGTVYGYTF.

The chain employs TRBV7-6 and TRBJ2-7; TRBD1 matches 8 bases. The CDR3 has 13 amino acids. The trim removed 2 bases at V and 7 bases at J, leaving 4 bases unmatched. Germline V CDR1 and CDR2: SGHVS, FNYEAQ. DNA of the CDR3: TGTGCCAGCAGCTTAACAGGGGGAGAGGAGCAGTACTTC. This encodes CASSLTGGEEQYF.

The table lists this clone with a count of one. The J gene is TRBJ2-7, the V gene TRBV29-1, with D perhaps TRBD1 (6 bases). CDR1 and CDR2 from the germline V gene are SQVTM and ANQGSEA. The CDR3 consists of 15 residues. V dropped 0 bases and J dropped 4 bases, with 16 bases sitting between them. The CDR3, as DNA: TGCAGCGTTGAAGATAATAAGGGGGAAGGGTACGAGCAGTACTTC. This encodes CSVEDNKGEGYEQYF.